These 5 T cell receptor beta chains were all obtained from the same sample, sequenced in a study of T cells in Graves' hyperthyroidism and ophthalmopathy. TCR beta CDR3 region amplification was performed from RNA transcripts. HTBI primers drove first-round RT-PCR of the TCR CDR3. MiXCR was run by TCRdb on the multiplex PCR reads, yielding one entry per CDR3 protein. The data contain some 700,000 distinct CDR3 sequences, 17% of them seen just once; the ten biggest clones take up around a sixth. The sample taken for sequencing was blood. The receptors originated from a man aged 45 to 65 with Graves' hyperthyroidism.

On this clonotype itself: Being one base from a much bigger clone, this may be a read error. Here the CDR3 omits its conserved ending phenylalanine or tryptophan, so a read error is the likely source. The J gene is TRBJ2-5, the V gene TRBV7-2; no firm D call. The CDR3 sequence is 13 residues long. Per the germline V gene, CDR1 is SGHTA and CDR2 is FQGNSA. Trimming shortened V by 1 base and J by 2 bases, and 5 bases separated the two germline ends. DNA of the CDR3: TGTGCCAGCAGCTTAGGATGGCAAGAGACCCAGTACTCC. This sequence encodes CASSLGWQETQYS.

Only one count was recorded for this clonotype. The V call is TRBV7-8, the J call TRBJ2-1, with D tentatively TRBD2 (6 bases). Germline V gene sequence: CDR1 SGHVS, CDR2 FQNEAQ. Trimming left V 3 bases short and J 9 bases short, with 9 bases between. CDR3 length: 12 residues. The CDR3 region is CASSLGLFEQFF. In nucleotides, the CDR3 is TGTGCCAGCAGCTTGGGACTGTTTGAGCAGTTCTTC. Supplemented by reference TRBV7-8 and TRBJ2-1, the full variable domain reads GAGVSQSPRYKVAKRGQDVALRCDPISGHVSLFWYQQALGQGPEFLTYFQNEAQLDKSGLPSDRFFAERPEGSVSTLKIQRTQQEDSAVYLCASSLGLFEQFFGPGTRLTVL.

Concerning this clonotype: A much larger clone lies a single base off, so this may be a read error. The rearrangement links TRBV7-3 to TRBJ2-3, with D uncertain. Germline loops: CDR1 SGHTA, CDR2 FQGTGA. The V end lost 1 base, the J end lost 2 bases, and 10 bases lay between the germline ends. The CDR3 is 15 residues long. CDR3 nucleotides: TGTGCCAGCAGCTTAATGCGAAGTAACACAGATACGCAGTATTTT. This gives the protein CASSLMRSNTDTQYF.

V is TRBV7-2 and J is TRBJ2-2; D is possibly TRBD2 (6 bases). The CDR3 contains 16 residues. Trimming stripped 5 bases from V and 0 bases from J, with 13 bases between. Germline CDR1 SGHTA, CDR2 FQGNSA. CDR3 region: CASSDRRGSNTGELFF. The CDR3 DNA reads TGTGCCAGCAGCGATAGACGGGGGTCGAACACCGGGGAGCTGTTTTTT. Using reference TRBV7-2 and TRBJ2-2 for the parts outside the CDR3, the full variable domain is GAGVSQSPSNKVTEKGKDVELRCDPISGHTALYWYRQSLGQGLEFLIYFQGNSAPDKSGLPSDRFSAERTGGSVSTLTIQRTQQEDSAVYLCASSDRRGSNTGELFFGEGSRLTVL.

The chain recombines TRBV6-1 with TRBJ1-5; tentative D call: TRBD1 (5 bases). With 6 bases removed from V and 4 bases from J, the gap between germline ends came to 16 bases. Per the germline V gene, CDR1 is MNHNS and CDR2 is SASEGT. The CDR3 is 15 residues long. The CDR3 DNA follows: TGTGCCAGCAGCATCGGGGGTGGATTAAATCAGCCCCAGCATTTT. Its translation is CASSIGGGLNQPQHF.